This T cell receptor beta chain is drawn from a study of T cell responses to AZD1222 COVID-19 vaccine. Findings of the study overall: Recipients of two AZD1222 doses showed rising Spike-specific TCR breadth and depth. Baseline seropositives among AZD1222 recipients totaled only 5 to 7.

Produced via immunoSEQ multiplex PCR; TCRdb's table is partial and in-frame only. The data hold approximately 110,000 clones, with 92% observed a single time. This CDR3 spans 18 amino acids. Trimming at V came to 8 bases and at J to 0 bases, leaving 10 bases not matched to a gene. Per germline, CDR1 SGHTA and CDR2 FQGNSA. The table lists this clone with a count of one. Its antigen remains unknown. This chain uses TRBV7-2 with TRBJ2-4; 13 positions match TRBD2. Sample: peripheral blood, taken 28 days after the second AZD1222 dose. The TCR sequence derives from an adult who received the AZD1222 COVID-19 vaccine. CDR3 coding DNA: TGTGCCAGCGGACAGGGACTAGCGGGAACTATAGCCAAAAACATTCAGTACTTC. Translated: CASGQGLAGTIAKNIQYF.